The sequence of this T cell receptor beta chain was determined in a study of CD8+CD57+ T cells in acquired aplastic anemia. The wider study: Isolated CD4+ and CD8+ cells, once sorted, yielded DNA averaging around 3.1 ug. In CD4+ cells, healthy donors produced an average of approximately 11 million reads. General study findings and limits: For CD8+ Simpson's diversity, patients and controls showed no significant difference. Roughly 31 was the count of CD8+ CDR3 sequences that patients shared with controls.

Of note for this clonotype: The antigen remains undetermined.

Genomic DNA acted as the template from which TCR beta VDJ combination and CDR3 sequence profiling were carried out. MiXCR was run by TCRdb on the reads, yielding one entry per CDR3 protein. Among around 180,000 distinct CDR3 sequences listed, under 75% were seen once. This TCR was sampled from a human donor in good health. Sequencing was performed on sorted CD4+, CD8+, or CD8+CD57+ T cells (not recorded which) from PBMCs.

The CDR3 sequence: CSASTSGRDNEQFF. The DNA for the CDR3 is TGCAGTGCTTCGACTAGCGGGAGGGACAATGAGCAGTTCTTC. V is TRBV20-1 and J is TRBJ2-1, with 14 bases lining up with TRBD2. V shed 5 bases and J 5 bases; nucleotides not matched to a gene: 2. CDR1 and CDR2 (germline): DFQATT, SNEGSKA (reference sequence). CDR3 length equals 14 residues.